Shown below are 26 T cell receptor beta chains from a single sample sequenced in a study of shared clonotypes between healthy human individuals. It was CD45RO-negative cells, positively selected for CCR7, that made up naive CD8 cells, with terminally differentiated effector memory CD45RA+ cells excluded. Assay used: immunoSEQ multiplex PCR; TCRdb lists only in-frame clones, some missing. The sample consists of approximately 600,000 clones, approximately 95% of them appearing once. The sample was naive CD8+ T cells sorted from blood. The receptor source for this set is a woman in her twenties or thirties in good health.

V and J are TRBV5-6 and TRBJ2-7, with D perhaps being TRBD1 or TRBD2 (5 bases each). Trimming left V 3 bases short and J 3 bases short, with 10 bases between. The CDR3 contains 13 residues. Looked up from germline, CDR1 is SGHDT and CDR2 is YYEEEE. CDR3 nucleotides: TGTGCCAGCAGCTCCCGGGACCACTACGAGCAGTACTTC. Translation gives CASSSRDHYEQYF.

The CDR3 nucleotides are TGTGCCAGTAGTATCGGGGAACCTAATGAAAAACTGTTTTTT. Protein: CASSIGEPNEKLFF. The chain links TRBV19 to TRBJ1-4; D gene ambiguous. Per germline, CDR1 LNHDA and CDR2 SQIVND (reference sequence). Trimming shortened V by 3 bases and J by 3 bases, and 8 bases separated the two germline ends. This CDR3 region has 14 residues.

The J gene is TRBJ2-7, the V gene TRBV28; D call uncertain. Germline V gives CDR1 MDHEN, CDR2 SYDVKM. Deletions cut 3 bases from V and 0 bases from J, with 9 bases between. This CDR3 comprises 14 residues. CDR3 in DNA: TGTGCCAGCAGTTTGGAAGACACCTCCTACGAGCAGTACTTC. It codes for CASSLEDTSYEQYF.

V is TRBV9 and J is TRBJ1-1; the D is unclear. The CDR3 sequence is 12 residues long. Germline CDR1 is SGDLS and CDR2 is YYNGEE. Trimming removed 5 bases from V and 0 bases from J, with 5 bases in between. CDR3 DNA sequence: TGTGCCAGCAGTGAGGTGAACACTGAAGCTTTCTTT. Amino acid sequence: CASSEVNTEAFF.

The chain recombines TRBV7-9 with TRBJ1-5; D may be TRBD1 (5 bases). V shed 5 bases and J shed 2 bases, with 13 bases lying between them. The CDR3 is 15 amino acids. Germline CDR1 and CDR2: SEHNR and FQNEAQ (reference sequence). The CDR3 DNA follows: TGTGCCAGCAGCCCAGAAGGGGCCGGCAATCAGCCCCAGCATTTT. Amino acid sequence: CASSPEGAGNQPQHF.

The chain is built from TRBV7-9 and TRBJ1-2; 10 bases line up with TRBD1. Germline CDR1 is SEHNR and CDR2 is FQNEAQ (reference sequence). J lost 3 bases, V lost 6 bases, and 13 bases had no gene match. The CDR3 consists of 17 residues. For the CDR3, the DNA is TGTGCCAGCAGTCGAGACAGGGGGCATCAAGCTGACTATGGCTACACCTTC. Protein product: CASSRDRGHQADYGYTF.

J is TRBJ2-3 and V is TRBV13; 7 nucleotides match TRBD2. This CDR3 region has 14 residues. CDR1 is PRHDT and CDR2 is FYEKMQ in the germline V gene (reference sequence). J lost 3 bases, V lost 5 bases, and 5 bases had no gene match. The CDR3 reads CASSLGLGTDTQYF. The CDR3 bases are TGTGCCAGCAGCCTCGGACTAGGGACAGATACGCAGTATTTT.

J is TRBJ1-5 and V is TRBV19, with 8 bases fitting TRBD1. Germline CDR1 LNHDA, CDR2 SQIVND (reference sequence). There are 15 residues in the CDR3. V shed 3 bases and J 5 bases; nucleotides not matched to a gene: 6. The CDR3 nucleotides are TGTGCCAGTAGTATGGTCGACAGGGGAGATCAGCCCCAGCATTTT. Translating gives CASSMVDRGDQPQHF.

Details on this clone: Within the sample, other DNA sequences also encode this same CDR3. The chain recombines TRBV7-9 with TRBJ2-7; D is undetermined. Germline V gene sequence: CDR1 SEHNR, CDR2 FQNEAQ (reference sequence). This CDR3 is 13 amino acids long. Trimming shortened V by 1 base and J by 2 bases, and 6 bases separated the two germline ends. The CDR3 region has the DNA TGTGCCAGCAGCTTAGGCGGTCCCTACGAGCAGTACTTC. Translating gives CASSLGGPYEQYF.

V and J are TRBV6-6 and TRBJ2-1; 9 bases map to TRBD2. CDR3 length: 15 amino acids. Losses at the gene ends were 0 bases for V and 10 bases for J; bases not matched to a gene: 7. Germline loops: CDR1 MNHNY, CDR2 SVGAGI (reference sequence). DNA for the CDR3: TGTGCCAGCAGTTACTCGTCTCGCGGGAGGGAAGAGCAGTTCTTC. Translation gives CASSYSSRGREEQFF.

The V call is TRBV16, the J call TRBJ1-2; 9 bases align to TRBD1. The CDR3 consists of 13 residues. V lost 4 bases to trimming and J lost 6 bases; unmatched junction nucleotides: 3. CDR1 and CDR2 from the germline V gene are KGHSY and FQNENV. CDR3 coding DNA: TGTGCCAGCAGCCGACAGGGGGTTGATGGCTACACCTTC. This translates into CASSRQGVDGYTF.

The chain recombines TRBV4-1 with TRBJ1-2, with a tentative D call TRBD1 (5 bases). This CDR3 is built from 15 residues. Deletions cut 2 bases from V and 5 bases from J, with 15 bases between. Germline CDR1 and CDR2: MGHRA and YSYEKL. DNA of the CDR3: TGCGCCAGCAGCCAACCAGACAGCCAGTTATATGGCTACACCTTC. Its translation is CASSQPDSQLYGYTF.

The chain combines TRBV2 with TRBJ2-7; TRBD2 is a possible D gene (5 bases). V lost 10 bases, J lost 5 bases, and 15 bases lay in between. Germline V CDR1 and CDR2: SNHLY, FYNNEI. The CDR3 runs to 12 residues. CDR3: CAMDLDFNEQYF. As DNA, the CDR3 is TGTGCCATGGACTTGGACTTTAACGAGCAGTACTTC.

This sequence joins TRBV7-9 and TRBJ2-7; weak D call: TRBD2 (6 bases). This CDR3 is 14 amino acids long. With 6 bases removed from V and 6 bases from J, the gap between germline ends came to 18 bases. Looked up from germline, CDR1 is SEHNR and CDR2 is FQNEAQ (reference sequence). The CDR3 region has the DNA TGTGCCAGCAGAGAAGGCGGCGGGGCGGGCGAGCAGTACTTC. As protein: CASREGGGAGEQYF.

The chain employs TRBV27 and TRBJ2-7, with a weak D call TRBD1 (6 bases). The V gene lost 4 bases and the J gene lost 2 bases, with 18 bases spanning the gap. There are 16 residues in the CDR3. Germline-derived CDR1 and CDR2 are MNHEY and SMNVEV (reference sequence). CDR3 nucleotides: TGTGCCAGCAGTTACCGACAGGATCCCACTGCCTACGAGCAGTACTTC. This gives the protein CASSYRQDPTAYEQYF.

The CDR3 DNA is TGTGCCAGCAGTCCCCTACAAGAGACCCAGTACTTC. Amino acids: CASSPLQETQYF. This chain uses TRBV28 with TRBJ2-5; D not resolved. Germline CDR1 is MDHEN and CDR2 is SYDVKM. The CDR3 is made up of 12 amino acids. V was shortened by 5 bases and J by 2 bases, with 6 bases between the two germline ends.

The rearrangement links TRBV2 to TRBJ1-2; D possibly corresponds to TRBD1 (6 bases). The CDR3 sequence is 13 residues long. Deletions cut 11 bases from V and 3 bases from J, with 16 bases between. CDR1 and CDR2 from the germline V gene are SNHLY and FYNNEI. The CDR3 DNA reads TGTGCCGCCTGGGACATAGAATACTATGGCTACACCTTC. It is translated as CAAWDIEYYGYTF.

The rearrangement links TRBV6-1 to TRBJ1-1; 10 nucleotides agree with TRBD1. V dropped 7 bases and J dropped 4; count of bases not matched to a gene: 6. The germline V gene encodes CDR1 MNHNS and CDR2 SASEGT. The CDR3 contains 14 residues. The CDR3 coding sequence is TGTGCCAGCAAACAAGGGGACAGGGGCACTGAAGCTTTCTTT. Translating gives CASKQGDRGTEAFF.

This clone has only a few counts. The chain employs TRBV30 and TRBJ1-1; D gene ambiguous. The germline V gene encodes CDR1 GTSNPN and CDR2 SVGIG (reference sequence). This CDR3 has 11 residues. V lost 6 bases, J lost 4 bases, and 9 bases lay in between. CDR3 region: CACSWGTEAFF. In DNA, the CDR3 is TGTGCCTGCAGCTGGGGCACTGAAGCTTTCTTT.

The J gene is TRBJ2-1, the V gene TRBV19; 11 nucleotides line up with TRBD2. J lost 5 bases, V lost 10 bases, and 7 bases had no gene match. The germline gives CDR1 LNHDA, CDR2 SQIVND (reference sequence). The CDR3 contains 14 residues. In nucleotides, the CDR3 is TGTGCCACCCTAGGACTAGCGGGTAACAATGAGCAGTTCTTC. Translating it yields CATLGLAGNNEQFF.

This clone was counted only a few times. The chain employs TRBV7-2 and TRBJ2-1; D uncertain. CDR1 and CDR2 from the germline V gene are SGHTA and FQGNSA. Trimming shortened V by 3 bases and J by 7 bases, and 7 bases separated the two germline ends. The CDR3 spans 12 residues. The CDR3 coding sequence is TGTGCCAGCAGCTTGCATGGGAATGAGCAGTTCTTC. Protein product: CASSLHGNEQFF.

This chain connects TRBV7-9 to TRBJ2-2; D is perhaps TRBD2 (5 bases). Germline loops: CDR1 SEHNR, CDR2 FQNEAQ (reference sequence). With 6 bases removed from V and 4 bases from J, the gap between germline ends came to 18 bases. The CDR3 runs 16 residues. The DNA for the CDR3 is TGTGCCAGCAGTCAACCCAAGGGAGTCGGCACCGGGGAGCTGTTTTTT. This gives the protein CASSQPKGVGTGELFF.

The chain carries TRBV15 and TRBJ2-2; possibly TRBD2 for D (5 bases). V lost 0 bases, J lost 1 base, and 9 bases lay in between. This CDR3 spans 16 amino acids. Germline values: CDR1 LNHNV, CDR2 YYDKDF (reference sequence). The CDR3 reads CATSRDLTRNTGELFF. CDR3 in DNA: TGTGCCACCAGCAGAGATCTAACTAGGAACACCGGGGAGCTGTTTTTT. Complete variable domain (other parts from reference TRBV15 and TRBJ2-2): DAMVIQNPRYQVTQFGKPVTLSCSQTLNHNVMYWYQQKSSQAPKLLFHYYDKDFNNEADTPDNFQSRRPNTSFCFLDIRSPGLGDTAMYLCATSRDLTRNTGELFFGEGSRLTVL.

The chain carries TRBV15 and TRBJ1-2; D perhaps matches TRBD1 (5 bases). Germline V CDR1 and CDR2: LNHNV, YYDKDF (reference sequence). The CDR3 has 14 residues. V was trimmed by 6 bases and J by 8 bases, leaving 19 bases between them. DNA of the CDR3: TGTGCCACCAGGGGGGGGGTCGACCCCCGCGGCTACACCTTC. Translation: CATRGGVDPRGYTF.

The chain has TRBV4-2 and TRBJ2-5; the match to TRBD2 covers 8 bases. V shed 0 bases, J shed 7 bases, and the junction held 4 bases outside the gene matches. The germline CDR1 and CDR2 sequences are LGHNA and YNFKEQ. The CDR3 runs 14 residues. The CDR3 is CASSQDLAGGTQYF. In nucleotides, the CDR3 is TGTGCCAGCAGCCAAGATCTAGCGGGCGGGACCCAGTACTTC.

The chain has TRBV13 and TRBJ2-7; unclear D gene. Trimming removed 5 bases at V and 2 bases at J, with 13 bases between. From germline, CDR1 is PRHDT and CDR2 FYEKMQ (reference sequence). This CDR3 contains 14 residues. The CDR3 sequence is CASSPQQRTYEQYF. Here the CDR3 DNA reads TGTGCCAGCAGCCCCCAGCAACGGACCTACGAGCAGTACTTC.